The 18 T cell receptor beta chains below come from one sample, sequenced in a study of cytomegalovirus exposure and HLA in healthy donors (dated by TCRdb to the late 2010s). To prepare the library, the immunoSEQ multiplex PCR assay was applied. For the multiplex PCR, a mixture combining 60 forward primers for TCR Vbeta segments and 13 reverse primers for TCR Jbeta segments was used. TCRdb took this table from immuneACCESS and kept in-frame rearrangements with V and J called. Such tables lack part of the clones; where checked against another copy, unresolved V genes explain under half of the gap, and the rest is unexplained. The sample contains some 120,000 clones, about 84% of them found a single time. The ten top clones hold roughly 3.5% of the sample. What was sequenced was PBMCs. The receptor source for this set is a man aged 40-55 years in good health and CMV-seronegative.

The chain employs TRBV1 and TRBJ2-5; TRBD2 is the table's D call and was not checked against the DNA. TRBV1 is flagged as a pseudogene. This CDR3 spans 16 amino acids. CDR3 amino acids: CTSSQGERGGNETQYF. The DNA of the CDR3 is TGCACCAGCAGCCAAGGTGAGCGGGGGGGCAATGAGACCCAGTACTTC.

This chain connects TRBV4-2 to TRBJ2-2, with a weak D call TRBD2 (7 bases). The V gene's germline CDR1 is LGHNA and CDR2 YNFKEQ. The CDR3 covers 17 residues. Trimming removed 0 bases from V and 6 bases from J, with 17 bases in between. CDR3 in DNA: TGTGCCAGCAGCCAAGATCTGGTGGGGGGGCAGGCCGGGGAGCTGTTTTTT. Protein product: CASSQDLVGGQAGELFF.

This clone was detected a few times. The DNA of the CDR3 is TGTGCCAGCAGCTTAGAAGGCTTTGGCGGCCGGGGGTACTTC. Translating gives CASSLEGFGGRGYF. The chain uses TRBV7-9 and TRBJ2-7, with a weak D call TRBD2 (5 bases). The CDR3 has 14 residues. Trimming pared 1 base from V and 12 bases from J, leaving 19 bases between. Germline V CDR1 and CDR2: SEHNR, FQNEAQ (reference sequence).

This chain joins TRBV6-1 and TRBJ1-3, with D perhaps TRBD1 (6 bases). V was cut by 6 bases and J by 3 bases, with 12 bases left in between. Germline CDR1 and CDR2: MNHNS and SASEGT. The CDR3 covers 14 residues. CDR3 nucleotides: TGTGCCAGCAGGTCGACAGGCTTTGGAAACACCATATATTTT. This sequence encodes CASRSTGFGNTIYF.

This clone was seen once. The V gene is TRBV5-1, the J gene TRBJ2-5; D perhaps matches TRBD1 (6 bases). V was pared by 9 bases and J by 0 bases, with 9 bases between. Germline V gives CDR1 SGHRS, CDR2 YFSETQ. This CDR3 has 12 amino acids. The CDR3, as DNA: TGCGCCACTAGACAGGACCAAGAGACCCAGTACTTC. Translating it yields CATRQDQETQYF.

CDR3 residues: CATSRDFGTAPGYTF. The CDR3 region has the DNA TGTGCCACCAGCAGAGATTTCGGGACAGCTCCGGGCTACACCTTC. V and J are TRBV15 and TRBJ1-2, with TRBD1 matching over 7 bases. J lost 8 bases, V lost 0 bases, and 9 bases had no gene match. CDR3 length equals 15 residues. The germline V gene has CDR1 LNHNV and CDR2 YYDKDF (reference sequence).

This clone has only a few counts. The chain uses TRBV5-4 and TRBJ2-3, with 16 bases that match TRBD2. V trimming: 4 bases; J trimming: 0 bases; junction bases outside the gene matches: 11. The CDR3 is 20 residues long. Germline loops: CDR1 SGHNT, CDR2 YYREEE (reference sequence). The CDR3 is CASSALSGTSGGGSTDTQYF. In nucleotides, the CDR3 is TGTGCCAGCAGCGCATTATCCGGGACTAGCGGGGGGGGTAGCACAGATACGCAGTATTTT.

This chain links TRBV15 with TRBJ1-5, with D unresolved. V was cut by 0 bases and J by 7 bases, with 10 bases left in between. From germline, CDR1 is LNHNV and CDR2 YYDKDF (reference sequence). The CDR3 runs to 14 residues. CDR3 sequence: CATSRDGVGQPQHF. As DNA, the CDR3 is TGTGCCACCAGCAGAGACGGGGTCGGGCAGCCCCAGCATTTT.

CDR3 nucleotide sequence: TGTGCCAGCAGTTACTCGGGGGGGGCGGGGTCCTGGACCCAGTACTTC. Protein: CASSYSGGAGSWTQYF. The chain recombines TRBV6-5 with TRBJ2-5, with D possibly TRBD2 on 7 matching bases. V was pared by 0 bases and J by 7 bases, with 18 bases between. The CDR3 totals 16 residues. Germline V gene sequence: CDR1 MNHEY, CDR2 SVGAGI.

In its sample, this clone was seen a few times. This same CDR3 is encoded by further DNA sequences in the sample. The chain has TRBV6-5 and TRBJ1-4; D not certain. The germline V gene encodes CDR1 MNHEY and CDR2 SVGAGI. Between the trimmed V and J ends, which lost 0 bases and 0 bases, there was a span of 5 bases. The CDR3 runs 15 residues. The CDR3 spells CASSYSQATNEKLFF. CDR3 coding DNA: TGTGCCAGCAGTTACTCACAAGCAACTAATGAAAAACTGTTTTTT.

The chain links TRBV5-4 to TRBJ2-2; weak D call: TRBD2 (5 bases). This CDR3 comprises 13 residues. The V gene's germline CDR1 is SGHNT and CDR2 YYREEE (reference sequence). Trimming shortened V by 4 bases and J by 4 bases, and 8 bases separated the two germline ends. The CDR3 loop is CASSIAGTGELFF. The DNA for the CDR3 is TGTGCCAGCAGCATTGCGGGCACCGGGGAGCTGTTTTTT. The full variable domain, its missing parts supplied by reference TRBV5-4 and TRBJ2-2, is ETGVTQSPTHLIKTRGQQVTLRCSSQSGHNTVSWYQQALGQGPQFIFQYYREEENGRGNFPPRFSGLQFPNYSSELNVNALELDDSALYLCASSIAGTGELFFGEGSRLTVL.

This clone occurred once. The chain employs TRBV9 and TRBJ2-1, with 15 bases that match TRBD2. The CDR3 totals 18 residues. Trimming took 0 bases from V and 4 from J; bases not matched to a gene: 5. Germline V gene data show CDR1 as SGDLS and CDR2 as YYNGEE. CDR3: CASSVGLGTSGGYNEQFF. The CDR3 DNA reads TGTGCCAGCAGCGTAGGATTAGGGACTAGCGGGGGGTACAATGAGCAGTTCTTC.

The V gene is TRBV10-3, the J gene TRBJ1-1; a possible D gene is TRBD1 (5 bases). The germline V gene has CDR1 ENHRY and CDR2 SYGVKD. The CDR3 runs 12 residues. Trimming shortened V by 2 bases and J by 7 bases, and 8 bases separated the two germline ends. This CDR3 reads CAISEGAGEAFF. CDR3 bases: TGTGCCATCAGTGAGGGGGCTGGTGAAGCTTTCTTT.

The chain links TRBV27 to TRBJ2-5; 10 positions match TRBD1. The CDR3 length is 15 residues. The germline V gene encodes CDR1 MNHEY and CDR2 SMNVEV (reference sequence). V was pared by 6 bases and J by 11 bases, with 15 bases of the junction left unmatched. The CDR3 nucleotides read TGTGCCAGCAGGCCCGGGACAGGGGCCCCTAAAGAGCAGTACTTC. Protein sequence: CASRPGTGAPKEQYF.

V is TRBV11-1 and J is TRBJ2-7, with a tentative D call TRBD1 (6 bases). Per germline, CDR1 SGHAT and CDR2 FQDESV (reference sequence). V dropped 5 bases and J dropped 3 bases, with 23 bases sitting between them. CDR3 length: 17 residues. The CDR3 sequence is CASSPILGNRDHYEQYF. CDR3 DNA: TGTGCCAGCAGCCCTATCCTCGGGAACAGGGATCACTACGAGCAGTACTTC.

The chain recombines TRBV6-1 with TRBJ1-4; 8 bases fit TRBD1. The germline CDR1 and CDR2 sequences are MNHNS and SASEGT. CDR3 length: 15 amino acids. With 5 bases clipped from V and 8 bases from J, the junction kept 10 bases outside the gene matches. The CDR3 DNA sequence: TGTGCCAGCAGTAGCTCAGGGGGCGGAGGGGAAAAACTGTTTTTT. Its translation is CASSSSGGGGEKLFF.

This clone was detected only a few times. The V and J genes are TRBV6-7 and TRBJ1-3; weak D call: TRBD1 (5 bases). TRBV6-7 is identified as an open reading frame with a role that is uncertain. Trimming removed 5 bases at V and 1 base at J, with 15 bases between. This CDR3 has 16 residues. The DNA of the CDR3 is TGTGCCAGCAGTGCAGGGTTAGGGGATTCTGGAAACACCATATATTTT. Protein: CASSAGLGDSGNTIYF.

The chain links TRBV28 to TRBJ1-5, with a possible D match to TRBD1 (5 bases). The V and J ends lost 7 bases and 4 bases respectively, with 23 bases between them. From germline, CDR1 is MDHEN and CDR2 SYDVKM. This CDR3 region has 17 residues. Here the CDR3 reads CASNGGGSSGLNQPQHF. CDR3 in DNA: TGTGCCAGCAACGGGGGTGGTAGCTCTGGCCTTAATCAGCCCCAGCATTTT.